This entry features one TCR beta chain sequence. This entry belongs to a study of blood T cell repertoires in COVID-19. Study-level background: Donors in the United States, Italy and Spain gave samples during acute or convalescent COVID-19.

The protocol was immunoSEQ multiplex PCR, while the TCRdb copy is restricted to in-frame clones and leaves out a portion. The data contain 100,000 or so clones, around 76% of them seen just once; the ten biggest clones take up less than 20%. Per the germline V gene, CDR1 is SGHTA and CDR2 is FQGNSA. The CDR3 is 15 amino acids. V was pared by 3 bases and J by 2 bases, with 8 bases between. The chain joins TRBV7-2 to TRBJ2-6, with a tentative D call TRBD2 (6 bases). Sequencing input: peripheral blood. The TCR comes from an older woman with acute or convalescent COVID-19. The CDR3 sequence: CASSLRDAGANVLTF. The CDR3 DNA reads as TGTGCCAGCAGCTTGCGGGACGCTGGGGCCAACGTCCTGACTTTC.